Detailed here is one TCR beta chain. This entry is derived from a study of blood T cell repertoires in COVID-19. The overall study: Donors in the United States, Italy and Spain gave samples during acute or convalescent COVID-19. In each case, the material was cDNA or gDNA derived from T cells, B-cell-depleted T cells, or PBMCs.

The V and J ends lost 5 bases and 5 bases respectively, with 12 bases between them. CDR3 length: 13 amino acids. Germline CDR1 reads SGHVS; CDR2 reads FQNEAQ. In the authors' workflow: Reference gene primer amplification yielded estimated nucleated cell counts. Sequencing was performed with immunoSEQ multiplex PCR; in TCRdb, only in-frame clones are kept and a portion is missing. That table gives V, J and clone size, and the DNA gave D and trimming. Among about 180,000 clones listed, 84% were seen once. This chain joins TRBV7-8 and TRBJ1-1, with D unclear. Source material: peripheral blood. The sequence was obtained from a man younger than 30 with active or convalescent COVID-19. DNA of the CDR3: TGTGCCAGCAGCCCGAGACAACGGACTGAAGCTTTCTTT. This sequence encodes CASSPRQRTEAFF.